This record looks at one T cell receptor (beta chain) sequence and its context. V lost 0 bases to trimming and J lost 4 bases, with 15 bases between them. Germline lookup yields CDR1 KGHSH and CDR2 LQKENI. The CDR3 totals 16 residues. Participants were placed into cohorts based on the clinical history they reported. The recovered donors of Cohort 3 showed two negative PCRs, clearance, or symptom resolution. The sample is drawn from a study of blood T cell repertoires in COVID-19. About the study: Samples taken during acute and convalescent COVID-19 were collected in the United States, Italy and Spain.

Original data processing: How many nucleated cells were present was estimated from reference gene primer amplification. Profiled with immunoSEQ multiplex PCR; TCRdb holds only in-frame clones, not every one. V, J and clone size were drawn from that table, and D and trimming were deduced from the DNA. The data contain approximately 150,000 clones, 70% to 90% of them singletons. The chain recombines TRBV18 with TRBJ1-2; maybe TRBD1 (5 bases). The TCR originated in a man aged 35 to 55 who had recovered from COVID-19. The sample taken for sequencing was PBMCs or T cells enriched from blood (not recorded which). CDR3 in amino acids: CASSPPGHLGAYGYTF. CDR3 in DNA: TGTGCCAGCTCACCACCTGGGCATCTTGGGGCCTATGGCTACACCTTC.